The 32 T cell receptor beta chains listed next were all sequenced from one sample in a study of vaccination effects on CD4 cells after COVID-19. These receptors' targets are unknown. Some clones are missing from TCRdb's copy, which holds only in-frame ones; the method was immunoSEQ multiplex PCR. Of about 58,000 clones listed, about 74% were seen once; the top ten hold just over 3%. The culture ran for nine to ten days, and then CD4+ T cells were isolated. Sequencing was performed on CD4+ T cells from PBMCs cultured without peptide, taken before COVID-19 vaccination. All receptors come from a human donor who received a COVID-19 vaccine.

The CDR3 DNA follows: TGTGCCAGTAGTATAAGGCTAGCAAACTACGAGCAGTACGTC. It is translated as CASSIRLANYEQYV. V and J are TRBV19 and TRBJ2-7, with D perhaps TRBD2 (5 bases). With 2 bases removed from V and 3 bases from J, the gap between germline ends came to 11 bases. Germline-derived CDR1 and CDR2 are LNHDA and SQIVND (reference sequence). The CDR3 loop spans 14 amino acids.

This clone was counted between two and nine times. The chain is built from TRBV29-1 and TRBJ2-5; TRBD2 might be the D (5 bases). The V gene lost 5 bases and the J gene lost 1 base, with 11 bases spanning the gap. The length of the CDR3 is 13 residues. In germline, CDR1 is SQVTM, CDR2 ANQGSEA. The CDR3 protein is CSVPTLGQETQYF. The CDR3 DNA follows: TGCAGCGTTCCGACACTAGGCCAAGAGACCCAGTACTTC.

J is TRBJ2-3 and V is TRBV5-8, with D perhaps assigned TRBD1 or TRBD2 (5 bases each). Trimming pared 7 bases from V and 0 bases from J, leaving 21 bases between. This CDR3 contains 17 residues. CDR1 and CDR2 (germline): SGHTS, YDEGEE. The CDR3 here is CASPRGYRITSTDTQYF. The DNA of the CDR3 is TGTGCCAGCCCGAGGGGTTATAGGATTACTAGCACAGATACGCAGTATTTT.

Only a few counts were recorded for this clone. The rearrangement links TRBV6-4 to TRBJ1-2, with D unresolved. Germline CDR1 and CDR2: MRHNA and SNTAGT. This CDR3 spans 16 amino acids. The V end was cut by 2 bases, the J end by 6 bases, with 19 bases between. The CDR3 reads CASSDTPQAFANGYTF. The CDR3 nucleotides read TGTGCCAGCAGTGACACACCCCAGGCTTTTGCGAATGGCTACACCTTC.

This clone was detected once. The gene calls are TRBV7-8 and TRBJ1-2; D not resolved. The CDR3 spans 15 residues. With 4 bases removed from V and 4 bases from J, the gap between germline ends came to 16 bases. Germline CDR1 reads SGHVS; CDR2 reads FQNEAQ. In nucleotides, the CDR3 is TGTGCCAGCAGCTCCACCCCAGATGGCAGCTATGGCTACACCTTC. Translation: CASSSTPDGSYGYTF.

This clone was seen more than once but under ten times. J is TRBJ2-2 and V is TRBV5-6, with 7 bases aligning to TRBD1. The V gene's germline CDR1 is SGHDT and CDR2 YYEEEE. V gave up 3 bases and J gave up 5 bases; unmatched junction bases: 13. The CDR3 consists of 17 residues. The DNA for the CDR3 is TGTGCCAGCAGCTCTTCTTTCCGACAGGGAACGACCGGGGAGCTGTTTTTT. This gives the protein CASSSSFRQGTTGELFF.

This chain connects TRBV7-8 to TRBJ2-2, with D hard to call. This CDR3 is built from 16 residues. Trimming removed 5 bases at V and 0 bases at J, with 13 bases between. Germline assignment: CDR1 SGHVS and CDR2 FQNEAQ. The CDR3 is CASSKKEFANTGELFF. The CDR3 DNA is TGTGCCAGCAGCAAAAAGGAATTCGCGAACACCGGGGAGCTGTTTTTT.

This clone was recorded once. The chain combines TRBV7-8 with TRBJ1-3, with D perhaps TRBD1 (5 bases). The CDR3 sequence is 18 residues long. V was shortened by 1 base and J by 0 bases, with 16 bases between the two germline ends. Germline CDR1 SGHVS, CDR2 FQNEAQ. The CDR3 nucleotides are TGTGCCAGCAGCTTAGACTCGTTCGTGGGACCCTCTGGAAACACCATATATTTT. It specifies CASSLDSFVGPSGNTIYF.

This clone was observed a few times. The chain employs TRBV5-5 and TRBJ1-3, with D maybe TRBD1 (5 bases). The CDR3 is 15 residues long. Germline assignment: CDR1 SGHKS and CDR2 YYEKEE (reference sequence). The V end was cut by 4 bases, the J end by 1 base, with 12 bases between. The CDR3 region is CASSGTASSGNTIYF. The DNA for the CDR3 is TGTGCCAGCAGCGGGACGGCCTCTTCTGGAAACACCATATATTTT. Using reference TRBV5-5 and TRBJ1-3 for the parts outside the CDR3, the full variable domain is DAGVTQSPTHLIKTRGQQVTLRCSPISGHKSVSWYQQVLGQGPQFIFQYYEKEERGRGNFPDRFSARQFPNYSSELNVNALLLGDSALYLCASSGTASSGNTIYFGEGSWLTVV.

The chain couples TRBV7-9 to TRBJ1-1; no clear D gene. The V end lost 5 bases, the J end lost 2 bases, and 9 bases lay between the germline ends. The CDR3 totals 13 residues. The germline CDR1 and CDR2 sequences are SEHNR and FQNEAQ (reference sequence). CDR3 sequence: CASSRQANTEAFF. The CDR3 coding sequence is TGTGCCAGCAGCCGACAAGCTAACACTGAAGCTTTCTTT.

The V gene is TRBV5-8, the J gene TRBJ2-1; tentatively, D is TRBD1 (5 bases). This CDR3 has 15 residues. Trimming took off 4 bases at V and 0 bases at J, with 11 bases between the two ends. Germline CDR1 and CDR2: SGHTS and YDEGEE. The CDR3 DNA sequence: TGTGCCAGCAGCCTCGTGGGGCACTCCTACAATGAGCAGTTCTTC. Encoded protein: CASSLVGHSYNEQFF.

The CDR3 protein is CASSLDKDYEQYV. CDR3 DNA: TGTGCCAGCAGCTTAGATAAGGACTACGAGCAGTACGTC. The chain recombines TRBV7-2 with TRBJ2-7, with D unclear. The CDR3 length is 13 residues. V lost 1 base and J lost 3, with 7 bases in between. CDR1 is SGHTA and CDR2 is FQGNSA in the germline V gene.

This clone was recorded a few times. The J gene is TRBJ2-1, the V gene TRBV2, with D unclear. V lost 4 bases to trimming and J lost 2 bases, with 12 bases between them. CDR1 and CDR2 from the germline V gene are SNHLY and FYNNEI. This CDR3 contains 15 residues. CDR3 nucleotide sequence: TGTGCCAGCAGTGTCAACCTGTTGGCCTACAATGAGCAGTTCTTC. Its protein product is CASSVNLLAYNEQFF. The variable domain in full, with the rest retrieved from reference TRBV2 and TRBJ2-1, is EPEVTQTPSHQVTQMGQEVILRCVPISNHLYFYWYRQILGQKVEFLVSFYNNEISEKSEIFDDQFSVERPDGSNFTLKIRSTKLEDSAMYFCASSVNLLAYNEQFFGPGTRLTVL.

As to this clone: This CDR3 is also generated by other DNA sequences in the sample. The gene calls are TRBV18 and TRBJ2-3, with D uncertain. CDR1 and CDR2 from the germline V gene are KGHSH and LQKENI. V lost 2 bases, J lost 3 bases, and 0 bases lay in between. The CDR3 is 11 residues long. The CDR3 coding sequence is TGTGCCAGCTCACCAACAGATACGCAGTATTTT. Translation: CASSPTDTQYF.

V usage is TRBV29-1 and J usage is TRBJ1-1; weak D call: TRBD1 (6 bases). The CDR3 runs to 12 residues. CDR1 is SQVTM and CDR2 is ANQGSEA in the germline V gene. The V end lost 3 bases, the J end lost 5 bases, and 10 bases lay between the germline ends. In DNA, the CDR3 is TGCAGCGTTGACCCGGGGGCTACTGAAGCTTTCTTT. It specifies CSVDPGATEAFF.

The V gene is TRBV10-3, the J gene TRBJ1-2, with 7 bases identical to TRBD1. Per the germline V gene, CDR1 is ENHRY and CDR2 is SYGVKD. The V gene end was trimmed by 5 bases and the J gene end by 3 bases; junction bases not matched to a gene: 6. The CDR3 loop spans 14 amino acids. The CDR3 is CAISPGGGDYGYTF. In DNA, the CDR3 is TGTGCCATCAGTCCAGGGGGTGGGGACTATGGCTACACCTTC.

The V call is TRBV5-1, the J call TRBJ2-5; the D is unclear. The CDR3 runs 14 residues. V was pared by 3 bases and J by 1 base, with 10 bases between. Germline loops: CDR1 SGHRS, CDR2 YFSETQ. CDR3 sequence (DNA): TGCGCCAGCAGCTCTAAACCGTCCCAAGAGACCCAGTACTTC. Protein product: CASSSKPSQETQYF.

The chain employs TRBV5-4 and TRBJ1-1; no clear D. Germline V gene sequence: CDR1 SGHNT, CDR2 YYREEE (reference sequence). The CDR3 is made up of 13 amino acids. The ends were cut back, 0 bases at V and 4 bases at J, with 7 bases in the middle. The CDR3 DNA reads TGTGCCAGCAGCTTGGATGGGGTCACTGAAGCTTTCTTT. It yields the protein CASSLDGVTEAFF.

The chain is built from TRBV7-2 and TRBJ2-1; 10 bases align to TRBD2. V lost 4 bases, J lost 0 bases, and 3 bases stayed unmatched. Germline V gene lookup returns CDR1 SGHTA and CDR2 FQGNSA. This CDR3 has 16 residues. The chain's CDR3 is CASSSAGGSSYNEQFF. The DNA of the CDR3 is TGTGCCAGCAGCTCAGCGGGGGGGAGCTCCTACAATGAGCAGTTCTTC.

Ten or more counts support this clone. The CDR3 bases are TGCGCCAGCAGCTCCGCTGAACCCCGGCAGGCGGCTTATCTTGGGGTAAATTCACCCCTCCACTTT. This sequence encodes CASSSAEPRQAAYLGVNSPLHF. The chain uses TRBV5-1 and TRBJ1-6, with D unclear. CDR3 size: 22 residues. Trimming removed 3 bases from V and 7 bases from J, with 35 bases in between. The germline CDR1 and CDR2 sequences are SGHRS and YFSETQ.

This clone is medium-sized (0.01 to 0.1%). V and J are TRBV11-2 and TRBJ2-7; D may match TRBD1 or TRBD2 (5 bases each). This CDR3 has 14 residues. Germline V gene lookup returns CDR1 SGHAT and CDR2 FQNNGV. V was pared by 8 bases and J by 0 bases, with 14 bases between. CDR3 in amino acids: CASGKGPNSYEQYV. The CDR3, as DNA: TGTGCCAGCGGGAAGGGACCAAACTCCTACGAGCAGTACGTC.

CDR3 amino acids: CASSLSGTGQGSGYTF. Here the CDR3 DNA reads TGCGCCAGCAGCTTGAGTGGTACGGGACAGGGGAGTGGCTACACCTTC. This chain links TRBV5-1 with TRBJ1-2; 10 positions agree with TRBD1. Trimming took 1 base from V and 7 from J; bases not matched to a gene: 10. Per germline, CDR1 SGHRS and CDR2 YFSETQ. The CDR3 is made up of 16 amino acids. The variable domain in full, completed from reference TRBV5-1 and TRBJ1-2, reads KAGVTQTPRYLIKTRGQQVTLSCSPISGHRSVSWYQQTPGQGLQFLFEYFSETQRNKGNFPGRFSGRQFSNSRSEMNVSTLELGDSALYLCASSLSGTGQGSGYTFGSGTRLTVV.

V is TRBV5-1 and J is TRBJ2-7; D is unresolved. The CDR3 has 12 amino acids. The germline V gene encodes CDR1 SGHRS and CDR2 YFSETQ. The V end lost 5 bases, the J end lost 5 bases, and 11 bases lay between the germline ends. CDR3 sequence: CASSRTRDEQYV. The CDR3 nucleotides read TGCGCCAGCAGTCGAACCCGGGACGAGCAGTACGTC.

The chain couples TRBV18 to TRBJ2-5, with D unresolved. The V gene's germline CDR1 is KGHSH and CDR2 LQKENI. The CDR3 has 13 residues. Trimming cost V 3 bases and J 3 bases, with 8 bases left between them. This chain's CDR3 is CASSPNTKETQYF. The CDR3 nucleotides read TGTGCCAGCTCACCCAACACAAAAGAGACCCAGTACTTC.

The chain has TRBV10-1 and TRBJ2-1; no definite D call. Germline CDR1 is WNHNN and CDR2 is SYGVQD (reference sequence). The V end was cut by 3 bases, the J end by 6 bases, with 12 bases between. The CDR3 is 14 amino acids. The CDR3 here is CASSELEPPNEQFF. CDR3 sequence (DNA): TGCGCCAGCAGTGAATTAGAGCCCCCCAATGAGCAGTTCTTC.

The genes are TRBV19 and TRBJ1-2, with a tentative D call TRBD1 (5 bases). Trimming took off 3 bases at V and 6 bases at J, with 14 bases between the two ends. The CDR3 runs to 14 residues. CDR1 and CDR2 (germline): LNHDA, SQIVND (reference sequence). This chain's CDR3 is CASSISGGINGYTF. CDR3 coding DNA: TGTGCCAGTAGTATTTCGGGGGGTATCAATGGCTACACCTTC.

The V and J genes are TRBV18 and TRBJ1-2; no firm D call. V shed 6 bases and J shed 5 bases, with 16 bases lying between them. This CDR3 has 14 residues. Germline-derived CDR1 and CDR2 are KGHSH and LQKENI. The CDR3 DNA reads as TGTGCCAGCTCCACCGGGCAGCAGACTTATGGCTACACCTTC. Residues: CASSTGQQTYGYTF.

The chain joins TRBV7-9 to TRBJ1-1; D may be TRBD1 (6 bases). The CDR3 runs to 14 residues. Trimming pared 5 bases from V and 6 bases from J, leaving 16 bases between. Germline CDR1 is SEHNR and CDR2 is FQNEAQ (reference sequence). The DNA of the CDR3 is TGTGCCAGCAGCGGACGAGGGGGGGCGGCTGAAGCTTTCTTT. Encoded protein: CASSGRGGAAEAFF.

CDR3 loop: CASSFESAGYTF. The CDR3 DNA follows: TGTGCCAGCAGCTTTGAGAGTGCTGGCTACACCTTC. The V call is TRBV11-1, the J call TRBJ1-2; D is uncertain. Germline CDR1 and CDR2: SGHAT and FQDESV (reference sequence). CDR3 length: 12 amino acids. The V gene lost 3 bases and the J gene lost 7 bases, with 9 bases spanning the gap.

The genes are TRBV2 and TRBJ2-5, with 9 bases that match TRBD2. The V gene end was trimmed by 7 bases and the J gene end by 2 bases; junction bases not matched to a gene: 5. The CDR3 contains 14 residues. From germline, CDR1 is SNHLY and CDR2 FYNNEI. The CDR3 sequence: CASTPAGGQETQYF. In nucleotides, the CDR3 is TGTGCCAGCACTCCAGCGGGGGGACAAGAGACCCAGTACTTC.

The J gene is TRBJ1-2, the V gene TRBV4-2; no reliable D call. Germline CDR1 reads LGHNA; CDR2 reads YNFKEQ. V lost 4 bases to trimming and J lost 7 bases, with 19 bases between them. CDR3 length: 15 amino acids. The CDR3 is CASSRPPGIQTGYTF. DNA of the CDR3: TGTGCCAGCAGCCGTCCACCGGGAATCCAAACTGGCTACACCTTC.

This clone was seen a handful of times. The chain employs TRBV7-7 and TRBJ2-5; 8 nucleotides line up with TRBD1. CDR1 and CDR2 from the germline V gene are SSHAT and FNYEAQ (reference sequence). The CDR3 is 14 amino acids. V gave up 3 bases and J gave up 5 bases; unmatched junction bases: 5. The CDR3 DNA reads as TGTGCCAGCAGCTTGGACAGGGTGGGTGAGACCCAGTACTTC. This encodes CASSLDRVGETQYF. Drawing the rest from reference TRBV7-7 and TRBJ2-5, the complete variable domain is GAGVSQSPRYKVTKRGQDVTLRCDPISSHATLYWYQQALGQGPEFLTYFNYEAQPDKSGLPSDRFSAERPEGSISTLTIQRTEQRDSAMYRCASSLDRVGETQYFGPGTRLLVL.